The T cell receptor (beta chain) described here comes from a study of blood T cell repertoires in COVID-19. Study at large: Samples of COVID-19 (acute and convalescent) were obtained from the United States, Italy and Spain. Sources were T cells, B-cell-depleted T cells, or PBMCs; the material itself was cDNA or gDNA.

V shed 3 bases and J shed 0 bases, with 5 bases lying between them. Germline loops: CDR1 LNHDA, CDR2 SQIVND (reference sequence). There are 13 residues in the CDR3. This clone has a handful of counts. TCRdb's table, derived via immunoSEQ multiplex PCR, lists solely in-frame clones and lacks some. The table has tens of thousands of clones, approximately 89% seen once. Seattle researchers signed up patients amid active infection and tracked them longitudinally. This TCR came from a woman in her fifties or sixties with COVID-19, enrolled during active disease. Sequencing was done on a sample of peripheral blood. The V and J genes are TRBV19 and TRBJ1-2; no definite D call. The CDR3 here is CASSINTNYGYTF. CDR3 coding DNA: TGTGCCAGTAGTATTAACACTAACTATGGCTACACCTTC.